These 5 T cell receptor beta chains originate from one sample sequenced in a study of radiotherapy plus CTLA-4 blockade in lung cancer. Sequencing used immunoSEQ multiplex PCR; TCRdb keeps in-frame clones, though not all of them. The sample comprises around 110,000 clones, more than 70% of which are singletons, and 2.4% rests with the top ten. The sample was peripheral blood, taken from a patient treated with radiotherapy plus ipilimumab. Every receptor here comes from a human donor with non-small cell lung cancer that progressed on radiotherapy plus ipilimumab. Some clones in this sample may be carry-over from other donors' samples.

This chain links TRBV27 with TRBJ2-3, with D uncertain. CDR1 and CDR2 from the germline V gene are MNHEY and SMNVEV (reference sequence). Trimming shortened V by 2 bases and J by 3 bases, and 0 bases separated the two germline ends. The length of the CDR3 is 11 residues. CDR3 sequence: CASSLTDTQYF. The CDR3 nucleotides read TGTGCCAGCAGTTTAACAGATACGCAGTATTTT.

CDR3 in DNA: TGTGCCAGCAGTTCACTTCGGGACAGGCTACTTAGTGGCTACACCTTC. This sequence encodes CASSSLRDRLLSGYTF. The chain carries TRBV28 and TRBJ1-2, with 8 nucleotides matching TRBD1. The germline V gene has CDR1 MDHEN and CDR2 SYDVKM. The CDR3 is 16 residues long. Trimming removed 4 bases from V and 7 bases from J; junction bases left unmatched: 14.

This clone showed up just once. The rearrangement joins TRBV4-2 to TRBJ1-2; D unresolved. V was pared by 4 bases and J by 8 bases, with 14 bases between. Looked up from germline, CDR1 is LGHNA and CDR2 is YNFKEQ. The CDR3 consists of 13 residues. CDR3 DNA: TGTGCCAGCAGCCCGCGGGCTCTAGGGGGCTACACCTTC. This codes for CASSPRALGGYTF.

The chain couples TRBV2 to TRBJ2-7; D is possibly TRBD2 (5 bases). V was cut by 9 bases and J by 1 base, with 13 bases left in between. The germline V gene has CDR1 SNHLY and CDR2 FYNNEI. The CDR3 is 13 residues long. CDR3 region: CARGGSPSYEQYF. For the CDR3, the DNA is TGTGCCAGAGGAGGTAGTCCTTCCTACGAGCAGTACTTC.

The DNA for the CDR3 is TGTGCCAGCAGTGAAGGGGCTAGCGGGGTGTACGAGCAGTACTTC. This codes for CASSEGASGVYEQYF. The rearrangement joins TRBV2 to TRBJ2-7; TRBD2 matches at 9 bases. CDR3 length equals 15 residues. The J segment lost 4 bases and the V segment lost 1 base, leaving 5 bases of the junction unmatched. Germline lookup yields CDR1 SNHLY and CDR2 FYNNEI.